Each of the 14 T cell receptor beta chains below was sequenced from the same sample in a study of T cells in Graves' hyperthyroidism and ophthalmopathy. Regions amplified from RNA transcripts were the TCR beta CDR3 regions. When the TCR CDR3 underwent first-round RT-PCR, the HTBI primer set was used. In TCRdb, the multiplex PCR reads were re-called with MiXCR into one record per CDR3 protein. The sample comprises a few hundred thousand distinct CDR3 sequences, 46% of which are singletons, and about 45% rests with the top ten. The sequencing input was peripheral blood or thyroid tissue (not recorded which). The receptors shown here come from an adult woman with Graves' disease, either hyperthyroidism or ophthalmopathy (not recorded which).

V gene TRBV20-1 combines with J gene TRBJ2-7, with TRBD2 matching over 10 bases. The V and J ends lost 6 bases and 0 bases, in that order; junction bases with no gene match: 5. Germline CDR1 reads DFQATT; CDR2 reads SNEGSKA (reference sequence). The CDR3 contains 14 residues. The CDR3 here is CSAVRTSGSYEQYF. The CDR3 DNA reads as TGCAGTGCGGTCCGGACTAGCGGCTCCTACGAGCAGTACTTC.

As for this clonotype: At one end the junction does not follow the germline gene, possibly because of a read error. The V call is TRBV5-6, the J call TRBJ2-7, with TRBD1 matching 9 bases. Looked up from germline, CDR1 is SGHDT and CDR2 is YYEEEE. The CDR3 contains 14 residues. The CDR3 sequence: CASRGTGNTGELYF. The CDR3 DNA is TGTGCCAGCAGGGGGACAGGGAACACCGGGGAGCTGTACTTC.

This clonotype occurred many times. The V call is TRBV20-1, the J call TRBJ1-1; 12 bases agree with TRBD1. V shed 5 bases and J 1 base; nucleotides not matched to a gene: 2. The germline gives CDR1 DFQATT, CDR2 SNEGSKA (reference sequence). This CDR3 region has 14 residues. CDR3 in amino acids: CSARDRGPNTEAFF. CDR3 DNA sequence: TGCAGTGCTCGGGACAGGGGGCCGAACACTGAAGCTTTCTTT.

Concerning this clonotype: One base away lies a much larger clone, so this may be a sequencing read error. This chain joins TRBV7-9 and TRBJ2-7; a possible D gene is TRBD1 (6 bases). CDR3 size: 15 residues. Trimming removed 5 bases at V and 0 bases at J, with 14 bases between. Per the germline V gene, CDR1 is SEHNR and CDR2 is FQNEAQ (reference sequence). CDR3 region: CASSHRDKSSYEQYF. The CDR3 DNA sequence: TGTGCCAGCAGCCACCGGGACAAGAGCTCCTACGAGCAGTACTTC.

The chain carries TRBV20-1 and TRBJ1-5; no firm D call. The V end was cut by 2 bases, the J end by 10 bases, with 9 bases between. CDR1 is DFQATT and CDR2 is SNEGSKA in the germline V gene (reference sequence). The CDR3 covers 11 residues. This chain's CDR3 is CSARYGSPQHF. The CDR3 DNA follows: TGCAGTGCTAGATACGGGAGTCCCCAGCATTTT.

This clonotype turned up a few times. V gene TRBV2 combines with J gene TRBJ1-4; D is perhaps TRBD1 (5 bases). The CDR3 runs to 14 residues. Germline CDR1 is SNHLY and CDR2 is FYNNEI. The ends were cut back, 7 bases at V and 7 bases at J, with 16 bases in the middle. The chain's CDR3 is CASKIRETGEKLFF. The CDR3 DNA reads TGTGCCAGCAAAATCAGGGAGACGGGTGAAAAACTGTTTTTT.

The CDR3 DNA sequence: TGTGCCAGCAGCTTAGAAGCGGTGAGGTCCTACGAGCAGTACTTC. Protein: CASSLEAVRSYEQYF. This chain uses TRBV7-9 with TRBJ2-7, with D perhaps TRBD2 (5 bases). The CDR3 covers 15 residues. The germline gives CDR1 SEHNR, CDR2 FQNEAQ (reference sequence). V lost 1 base to trimming and J lost 1 base, with 11 bases between them.

The V gene is TRBV29-1, the J gene TRBJ1-1; maybe TRBD1 (6 bases). The CDR3 contains 13 residues. Per the germline V gene, CDR1 is SQVTM and CDR2 is ANQGSEA. V lost 5 bases, J lost 5 bases, and 15 bases lay in between. The CDR3 DNA reads TGCAGCGTTCTGGCAGGGGATGGGACTGAAGCTTTCTTT. Its protein product is CSVLAGDGTEAFF.

This clonotype was counted only a few times. The chain is built from TRBV6-5 and TRBJ2-7; D call uncertain. The V end was cut by 4 bases, the J end by 0 bases, with 7 bases between. Germline lookup yields CDR1 MNHEY and CDR2 SVGAGI. The CDR3 loop spans 13 amino acids. The CDR3 nucleotides read TGTGCCAGCAGTTCGGGCTTCTCCTACGAGCAGTACTTC. Translation gives CASSSGFSYEQYF.

The J gene is TRBJ1-5, the V gene TRBV2; 7 bases are shared with TRBD1. Germline lookup yields CDR1 SNHLY and CDR2 FYNNEI. V shed 6 bases and J 4 bases; nucleotides not matched to a gene: 9. This CDR3 spans 15 amino acids. The CDR3 nucleotides read TGTGCCAGCAGCCGGACGGGACAGTTGAATCAGCCCCAGCATTTT. Amino acid sequence: CASSRTGQLNQPQHF. The whole variable domain, filled in from reference TRBV2 and TRBJ1-5, reads EPEVTQTPSHQVTQMGQEVILRCVPISNHLYFYWYRQILGQKVEFLVSFYNNEISEKSEIFDDQFSVERPDGSNFTLKIRSTKLEDSAMYFCASSRTGQLNQPQHFGDGTRLSIL.

This clonotype was detected once. The conserved phenylalanine or tryptophan is not found at the CDR3 terminus, so this likely reflects a read error. Because the CDR3's place on the DNA is in doubt, the DNA is left out and the CDR3 is given as listed by TCRdb. The J gene is TRBJ2-5, the V gene TRBV6-5; the table names TRBD1, a call not compared with the DNA. The CDR3 region is 9 residues in length, termini included. Germline V lookup: CDR1 MNHEY, CDR2 SVGAGI. The CDR3 loop is CASTEGDRG.

CDR3 region: CSARALGTGAYSPLHF. For the CDR3, the DNA is TGCAGTGCTAGAGCCCTCGGGACAGGGGCATATTCACCCCTCCACTTT. The chain couples TRBV20-1 to TRBJ1-6; 10 nucleotides agree with TRBD1. The CDR3 spans 16 residues. The trim removed 1 base at V and 8 bases at J, leaving 8 bases unmatched. CDR1 is DFQATT, CDR2 SNEGSKA, per germline (reference sequence).

This clonotype was detected only a few times. The J gene is TRBJ1-1, the V gene TRBV29-1, with D uncertain. Germline V gene data show CDR1 as SQVTM and CDR2 as ANQGSEA. V was shortened by 2 bases and J by 6 bases, with 22 bases between the two germline ends. CDR3 length: 16 residues. DNA for the CDR3: TGCAGCGTTGAAAAAATTTTGGCGGGGAGAGGTGCTGAAGCTTTCTTT. Translation: CSVEKILAGRGAEAFF.

This clonotype showed up many times. The chain employs TRBV6-5 and TRBJ1-1; unclear D gene. Germline CDR1 reads MNHEY; CDR2 reads SVGAGI. The CDR3 runs to 11 residues. Trimming pared 4 bases from V and 4 bases from J, leaving 4 bases between. CDR3 in amino acids: CASSSTTEAFF. The CDR3 DNA reads TGTGCCAGCAGTTCCACCACTGAAGCTTTCTTT.